These T cell receptor beta chains were read from a single sample in a study of blood T cell repertoires in COVID-19. Profiling relied on immunoSEQ multiplex PCR, and the TCRdb table lists in-frame clones only, not all of them. The sample lists roughly 410,000 clones; 80% to 90% were seen once. The specimen sequenced was peripheral blood. The receptors were sampled from a woman aged 60-70 years with COVID-19, enrolled during active disease. Each CDR3 is given with its conserved first and last residue. A D gene is named only where the DNA matches it firmly.

>TRBV5-1|TRBJ2-3|15|TRBD2
CASSGSGGARDTQYF
TGCGCCAGCAGCGGTAGCGGGGGGGCCAGGGATACGCAGTATTTT
>TRBV6-1|TRBJ2-7|16|TRBD2
CASSETLAGGSYEQYF
TGTGCCAGCAGTGAAACTCTAGCGGGGGGCTCCTACGAGCAGTACTTC
>TRBV7-2|TRBJ2-5|14|-
CASSLGLLKETQYF
TGTGCCAGCAGCTTAGGGTTACTAAAAGAGACCCAGTACTTC
>TRBV7-9|TRBJ2-4|16|TRBD1
CASSGTGGLAKNIQYF
TGTGCCAGCAGCGGGACAGGGGGTCTAGCCAAAAACATTCAGTACTTC
>TRBV5-1|TRBJ2-7|15|TRBD2
CASSSGLAGWYEQYF
TGCGCCAGCAGCTCCGGACTAGCGGGGTGGTACGAGCAGTACTTC
>TRBV19|TRBJ2-7|15|-
CASSPTTGNSYEQYF
TGTGCCAGTAGTCCAACAACAGGGAACAGCTACGAGCAGTACTTC
>TRBV6-2/TRBV6-3|TRBJ2-7|14|TRBD1
CASSMRQGSYEQYF
TGTGCCAGCAGTATGCGACAGGGGTCCTACGAGCAGTACTTC
>TRBV10-3|TRBJ1-1|14|-
CAIRREGEGTEAFF
TGTGCCATCAGGAGAGAGGGGGAAGGCACTGAAGCTTTCTTT
>TRBV6-2/TRBV6-3|TRBJ2-7|13|-
CASSYSQTYEQYF
TGTGCCAGCAGTTACTCCCAGACCTACGAGCAGTACTTC
>TRBV6-5|TRBJ2-7|14|TRBD2
CASRTGPTGGEQYF
TGTGCCAGCCGAACAGGACCCACCGGGGGGGAGCAGTACTTC
>TRBV5-1|TRBJ1-2|14|-
CASSYDSPNYGYTF
TGCGCCAGCAGCTACGACAGTCCTAACTATGGCTACACCTTC
>TRBV21-1|TRBJ2-3|16|-
CASSLSGGAHTDTQYF
TGTGCCAGTTCTCTTAGCGGGGGGGCTCACACAGATACGCAGTATTTT
>TRBV2|TRBJ1-1|14|-
CASTLTPLNTEAFF
TGTGCCAGCACTCTGACACCTTTGAACACTGAAGCTTTCTTT
>TRBV19|TRBJ1-1|12|-
CASSGTRTEAFF
TGTGCCAGTAGCGGGACACGCACTGAAGCTTTCTTT
>TRBV28|TRBJ1-6|14|-
CASSFNQANSPLHF
TGTGCCAGCAGTTTTAATCAAGCTAATTCACCCCTCCACTTT
>TRBV5-1|TRBJ2-1|15|-
CASNPSLVTYNEQFF
TGCGCCAGCAACCCCTCACTCGTCACCTACAATGAGCAGTTCTTC
>TRBV30|TRBJ2-5|16|TRBD1
CAWSVGWGQAQETQYF
TGTGCCTGGAGTGTCGGGTGGGGACAGGCCCAAGAGACCCAGTACTTC
>TRBV28|TRBJ1-2|14|-
CASNPKTATYGYTF
TGTGCCAGCAACCCAAAGACAGCTACCTATGGCTACACCTTC
>TRBV21-1|TRBJ2-7|14|-
CASSLSGQFNEQYF
TGTGCCAGCAGCTTAAGTGGGCAGTTCAACGAGCAGTACTTC
>TRBV18|TRBJ2-3|15|TRBD2
CASSPRLAHTDTQYF
TGTGCCAGCTCACCACGACTAGCCCACACAGATACGCAGTATTTT
>TRBV5-1|TRBJ2-4|14|-
CASTYDLAKNIQYF
TGCGCCAGCACCTATGACTTAGCCAAAAACATTCAGTACTTC
>TRBV6-4|TRBJ1-6|15|TRBD1
CASRPRQGADSPLHF
TGTGCCAGCAGACCTCGACAGGGGGCAGATTCACCCCTCCACTTT
>TRBV5-5|TRBJ2-1|12|-
CASSSGWDEQFF
TGTGCCAGCAGCTCAGGTTGGGATGAGCAGTTCTTC
>TRBV28|TRBJ1-3|16|TRBD1
CASSLTGAISGNTIYF
TGTGCCAGCAGCCTCACAGGGGCTATCTCTGGAAACACCATATATTTT
>TRBV19|TRBJ1-1|14|-
CASTSYRRNTEAFF
TGTGCCAGCACCTCTTACAGGAGGAACACTGAAGCTTTCTTT
>TRBV29-1|TRBJ1-1|13|-
CSVERTANTEAFF
TGCAGCGTTGAGCGGACAGCGAACACTGAAGCTTTCTTT
>TRBV28|TRBJ1-2|16|-
CASRLQGGLANYGYTF
TGTGCCAGCAGATTACAGGGAGGATTAGCTAACTATGGCTACACCTTC
>TRBV5-4|TRBJ2-1|15|-
CASSRMTASRNEQFF
TGTGCCAGCAGTAGGATGACGGCTAGCCGCAATGAGCAGTTCTTC